This TCR beta chain is drawn from a study of cytomegalovirus exposure and HLA in healthy donors. Study-wide points: Over 150 TCR beta chains were listed as cytomegalovirus-associated. With further analysis later on, most CMV-associated TCR beta chains appeared HLA-restricted.

PCR used 60 Vbeta primers and 13 Jbeta primers. TCRdb keeps only in-frame clones here, not all; method: immunoSEQ multiplex PCR. The table has about 150,000 clones, approximately 74% seen once. Points on this clone: Its cognate antigen is unknown.

Germline-derived CDR1 and CDR2 are MNHEY and SVGAGI. CDR3 size: 15 residues. Trimming took 0 bases from V and 0 from J, leaving 8 bases between them. Specimen: PBMCs. The chain has TRBV6-5 and TRBJ1-1; D gene ambiguous. The TCR sequence derives from a man in his thirties or forties in good health and CMV-seronegative. CDR3 DNA: TGTGCCAGCAGTTACTCGGGCAGTATGAACACTGAAGCTTTCTTT. Residues: CASSYSGSMNTEAFF.